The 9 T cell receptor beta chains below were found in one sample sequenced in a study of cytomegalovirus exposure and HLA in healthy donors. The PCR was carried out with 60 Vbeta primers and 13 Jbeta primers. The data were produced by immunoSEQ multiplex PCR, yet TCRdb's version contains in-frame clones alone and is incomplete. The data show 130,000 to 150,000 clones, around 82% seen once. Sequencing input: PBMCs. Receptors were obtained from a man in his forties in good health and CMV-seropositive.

The CDR3 DNA reads TGCGCCAGCAGCCAAGTGGGACAGTCCTACGAGCAGTACTTC. It codes for CASSQVGQSYEQYF. This chain uses TRBV4-1 with TRBJ2-7; 7 bases line up with TRBD1. From germline, CDR1 is MGHRA and CDR2 YSYEKL. Trimming removed 1 base from V and 1 base from J; junction bases left unmatched: 1. There are 14 residues in the CDR3.

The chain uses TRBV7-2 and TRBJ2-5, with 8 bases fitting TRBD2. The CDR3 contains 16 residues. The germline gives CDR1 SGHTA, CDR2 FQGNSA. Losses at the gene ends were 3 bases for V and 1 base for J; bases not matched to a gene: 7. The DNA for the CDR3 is TGTGCCAGCAGCTTCCCAGGCGGGGGGCCCCAAGAGACCCAGTACTTC. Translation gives CASSFPGGGPQETQYF.

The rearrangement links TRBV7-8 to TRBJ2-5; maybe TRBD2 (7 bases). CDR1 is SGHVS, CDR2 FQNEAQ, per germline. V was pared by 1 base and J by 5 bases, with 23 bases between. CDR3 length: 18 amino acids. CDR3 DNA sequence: TGTGCCAGCAGCTTAGTGGTCTCGTTCGGGGGGCCTTGGGAGACCCAGTACTTC. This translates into CASSLVVSFGGPWETQYF. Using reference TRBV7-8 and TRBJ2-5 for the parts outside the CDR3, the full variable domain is GAGVSQSPRYKVAKRGQDVALRCDPISGHVSLFWYQQALGQGPEFLTYFQNEAQLDKSGLPSDRFFAERPEGSVSTLKIQRTQQEDSAVYLCASSLVVSFGGPWETQYFGPGTRLLVL.

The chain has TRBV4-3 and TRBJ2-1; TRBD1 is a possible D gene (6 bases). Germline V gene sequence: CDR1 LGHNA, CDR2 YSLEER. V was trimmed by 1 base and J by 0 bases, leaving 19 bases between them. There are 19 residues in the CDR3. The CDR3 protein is CASSQAPQTGIRSYNEQFF. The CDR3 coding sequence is TGCGCCAGCAGCCAAGCCCCGCAGACAGGTATACGCTCCTACAATGAGCAGTTCTTC.

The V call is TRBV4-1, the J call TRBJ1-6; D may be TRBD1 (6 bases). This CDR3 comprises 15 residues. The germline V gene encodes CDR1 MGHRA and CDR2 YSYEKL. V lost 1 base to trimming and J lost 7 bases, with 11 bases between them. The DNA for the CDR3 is TGCGCCAGCAGCCAAGTGGGCCAGGGGAATTCACCCCTCCACTTT. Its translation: CASSQVGQGNSPLHF.

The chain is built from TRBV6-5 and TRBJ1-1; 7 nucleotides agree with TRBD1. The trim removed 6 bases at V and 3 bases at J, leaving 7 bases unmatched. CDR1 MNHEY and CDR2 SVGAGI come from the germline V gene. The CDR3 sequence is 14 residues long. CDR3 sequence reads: CASREGGRDTEAFF. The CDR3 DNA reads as TGTGCCAGCAGGGAAGGGGGCCGGGACACTGAAGCTTTCTTT.

CDR3 protein: CASSLGASGNQETQYF. CDR3 DNA sequence: TGTGCCAGCAGCTTGGGGGCTAGCGGGAATCAAGAGACCCAGTACTTC. This chain connects TRBV7-6 to TRBJ2-5; the match to TRBD2 covers 9 bases. The CDR3 totals 16 residues. V shed 3 bases, J shed 2 bases, and the junction held 7 bases outside the gene matches. Germline V lookup: CDR1 SGHVS, CDR2 FNYEAQ.

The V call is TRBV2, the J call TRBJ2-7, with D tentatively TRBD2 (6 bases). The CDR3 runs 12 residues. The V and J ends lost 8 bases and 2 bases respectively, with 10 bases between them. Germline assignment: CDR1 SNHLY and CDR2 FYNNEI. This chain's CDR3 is CASRGLPYEQYF. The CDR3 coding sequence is TGTGCCAGCCGGGGACTTCCCTACGAGCAGTACTTC.

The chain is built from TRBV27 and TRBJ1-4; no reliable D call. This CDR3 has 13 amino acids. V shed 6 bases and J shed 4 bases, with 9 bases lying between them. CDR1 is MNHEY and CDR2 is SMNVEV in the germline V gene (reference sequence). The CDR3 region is CASRSRINEKLFF. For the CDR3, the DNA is TGTGCCAGCAGATCTAGGATTAATGAAAAACTGTTTTTT.